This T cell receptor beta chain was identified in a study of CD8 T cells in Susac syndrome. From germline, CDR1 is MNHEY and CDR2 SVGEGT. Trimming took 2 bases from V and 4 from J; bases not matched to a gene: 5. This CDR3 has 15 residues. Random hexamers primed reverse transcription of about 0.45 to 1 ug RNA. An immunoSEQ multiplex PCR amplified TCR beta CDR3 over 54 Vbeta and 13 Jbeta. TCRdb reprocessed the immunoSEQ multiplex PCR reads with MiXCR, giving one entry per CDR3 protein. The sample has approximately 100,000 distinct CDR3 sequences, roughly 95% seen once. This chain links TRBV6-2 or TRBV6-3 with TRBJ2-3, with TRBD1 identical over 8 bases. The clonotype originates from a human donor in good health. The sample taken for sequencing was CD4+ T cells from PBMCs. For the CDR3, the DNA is TGTGCCAGCAGTTACCAACAGGGGGTCGCAGATACGCAGTATTTT. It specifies CASSYQQGVADTQYF.